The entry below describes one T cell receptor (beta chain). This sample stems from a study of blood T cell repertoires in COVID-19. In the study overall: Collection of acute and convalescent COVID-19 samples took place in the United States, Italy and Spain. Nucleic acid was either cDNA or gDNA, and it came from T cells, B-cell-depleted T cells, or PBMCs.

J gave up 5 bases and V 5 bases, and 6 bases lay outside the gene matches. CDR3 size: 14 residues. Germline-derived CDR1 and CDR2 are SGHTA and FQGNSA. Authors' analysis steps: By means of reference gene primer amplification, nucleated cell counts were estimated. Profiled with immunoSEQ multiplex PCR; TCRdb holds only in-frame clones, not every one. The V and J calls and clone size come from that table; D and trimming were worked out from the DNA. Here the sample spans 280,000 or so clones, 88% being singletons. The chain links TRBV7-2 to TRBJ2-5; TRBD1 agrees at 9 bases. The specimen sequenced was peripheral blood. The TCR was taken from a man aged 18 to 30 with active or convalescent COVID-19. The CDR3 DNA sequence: TGTGCCAGCAGCCCGGACAGGGGCGAGGAGACCCAGTACTTC. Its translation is CASSPDRGEETQYF.